Below are 27 T cell receptor beta chains sequenced from a single sample in a study of blood T cell repertoires in COVID-19. Repertoires were generated with immunoSEQ multiplex PCR, while TCRdb's copy carries only in-frame clones and drops some. Of some 71,000 clones in the sample, roughly 88% are singletons; the top ten hold approximately 20%. The sample was peripheral blood. These receptors originate from a woman aged 45-59 years with acute or convalescent COVID-19.

This clone was seen only once. V is TRBV3-1 (or the pseudogene TRBV3-2) and J is TRBJ2-3; 8 positions agree with TRBD2. V gave up 1 base and J gave up 5 bases; unmatched junction bases: 11. The CDR3 totals 17 residues. Germline CDR1 LGHDT, CDR2 YNNKEL (reference sequence). CDR3 nucleotides: TGTGCCAGCAGCCAAGCAAAGCGGGAGAACGTTGAAGATACGCAGTATTTT. Protein sequence: CASSQAKRENVEDTQYF.

The rearrangement joins TRBV19 to TRBJ2-5; 7 bases line up with TRBD1. After removal of 9 bases from V and 9 bases from J, the junction contained 13 bases not matched to a gene. This CDR3 contains 13 residues. Germline loops: CDR1 LNHDA, CDR2 SQIVND (reference sequence). The CDR3 DNA sequence: TGTGCCAGCAGGGACAGCCAGTCGAATGCCCAGTACTTC. Translating gives CASRDSQSNAQYF.

The genes are TRBV4-3 and TRBJ1-3, with D perhaps matching TRBD1 (5 bases). The CDR3 loop spans 16 amino acids. The V gene lost 0 bases and the J gene lost 2 bases, with 11 bases spanning the gap. In germline, CDR1 is LGHNA, CDR2 YSLEER. Here the CDR3 reads CASSQDSGGAGNTIYF. For the CDR3, the DNA is TGCGCCAGCAGCCAAGATAGCGGGGGGGCTGGAAACACCATATATTTT.

This chain connects TRBV5-8 to TRBJ1-2, with 7 bases identical to TRBD1. The germline gives CDR1 SGHTS, CDR2 YDEGEE. Trimming took 5 bases from V and 0 from J; bases not matched to a gene: 4. The CDR3 consists of 14 residues. The CDR3 here is CASSSDRTNYGYTF. CDR3 nucleotide sequence: TGTGCCAGCAGTTCGGACAGGACTAACTATGGCTACACCTTC.

The chain combines TRBV19 with TRBJ2-3; TRBD2 aligns across 13 bases. The CDR3 totals 17 residues. The ends lost 5 bases at V and 3 bases at J; junction bases unmatched: 8. In germline, CDR1 is LNHDA, CDR2 SQIVND (reference sequence). In nucleotides, the CDR3 is TGTGCCAGTAGTTCCCGACTAGCGGGGGGCCGAACAGATACGCAGTATTTT. Encoded protein: CASSSRLAGGRTDTQYF. Filled out from reference TRBV19 and TRBJ2-3, the complete variable domain reads DGGITQSPKYLFRKEGQNVTLSCEQNLNHDAMYWYRQDPGQGLRLIYYSQIVNDFQKGDIAEGYSVSREKKESFPLTVTSAQKNPTAFYLCASSSRLAGGRTDTQYFGPGTRLTVL.

The gene calls are TRBV2 and TRBJ1-2; 9 positions agree with TRBD1. The germline V gene has CDR1 SNHLY and CDR2 FYNNEI. V gave up 6 bases and J gave up 4 bases; unmatched junction bases: 6. CDR3 length: 14 amino acids. The CDR3 loop is CASRIGGQGYGYTF. The CDR3 DNA reads as TGTGCCAGCAGGATAGGGGGACAGGGCTATGGCTACACCTTC.

The chain combines TRBV2 with TRBJ2-7; 9 bases agree with TRBD2. Germline V gene data show CDR1 as SNHLY and CDR2 as FYNNEI. This CDR3 has 17 residues. V was pared by 3 bases and J by 4 bases, with 13 bases of the junction left unmatched. The CDR3 here is CASSESPLAGLGYEQYF. In DNA form, the CDR3 reads TGTGCCAGCAGTGAGTCGCCCCTAGCGGGACTAGGGTACGAGCAGTACTTC.

Remarks on this clone: Within the sample, other DNA sequences also encode this same CDR3. The rearrangement uses TRBV4-2 and TRBJ1-4, with TRBD1 as a possible D gene (5 bases). There are 15 residues in the CDR3. In germline, CDR1 is LGHNA, CDR2 YNFKEQ. V lost 5 bases to trimming and J lost 0 bases, with 10 bases between them. In DNA form, the CDR3 reads TGTGCCAGCAGCTATGGGGGGGCAACTAATGAAAAACTGTTTTTT. It yields the protein CASSYGGATNEKLFF.

The V gene is TRBV10-3, the J gene TRBJ2-1; possibly TRBD1 for D (5 bases). The CDR3 is 11 residues long. Germline V gives CDR1 ENHRY, CDR2 SYGVKD. The V and J ends lost 8 bases and 5 bases respectively, with 7 bases between them. The CDR3 loop reads CAIGAHNEQFF. CDR3 sequence (DNA): TGTGCCATCGGGGCTCACAATGAGCAGTTCTTC.

The V call is TRBV7-8, the J call TRBJ2-7; 9 bases are shared with TRBD1. This CDR3 has 15 amino acids. Trimming cost V 5 bases and J 4 bases; bases outside gene matches: 9. Germline values: CDR1 SGHVS, CDR2 FQNEAQ. CDR3 nucleotides: TGTGCCAGCAGCCACCCGGGACAGGGTCTATACGAGCAGTACTTC. This encodes CASSHPGQGLYEQYF.

CDR3 loop: CASSHQNWTGIYGYTF. The CDR3 DNA is TGCGCCAGCAGCCACCAGAATTGGACAGGGATATATGGCTACACCTTC. The chain employs TRBV4-1 and TRBJ1-2, with 8 bases matching TRBD1. This CDR3 spans 16 amino acids. Germline lookup yields CDR1 MGHRA and CDR2 YSYEKL. J was trimmed by 5 bases and V by 3 bases; bases with no gene match: 11.

The rearrangement joins TRBV24-1 to TRBJ2-2; TRBD2 matches 10 bases. J was trimmed by 8 bases and V by 12 bases; bases with no gene match: 17. Per the germline V gene, CDR1 is KGHDR and CDR2 is SFDVKD. There are 16 residues in the CDR3. CDR3 nucleotides: TGTGCCCCCACGGTCCGTAGCGGGAGGAACAAAGGGGAGCTGTTTTTT. Residues: CAPTVRSGRNKGELFF.

V is TRBV3-1 (or the pseudogene TRBV3-2) and J is TRBJ2-7; 7 bases are shared with TRBD2. The germline CDR1 and CDR2 sequences are LGHDT and YNNKEL (reference sequence). Losses at the gene ends were 0 bases for V and 0 bases for J; bases not matched to a gene: 5. This CDR3 has 16 residues. CDR3 sequence reads: CASSQDGGGSSYEQYF. CDR3 DNA: TGTGCCAGCAGCCAAGATGGGGGGGGTAGCTCCTACGAGCAGTACTTC.

This clone was detected only a few times. The V and J genes are TRBV2 and TRBJ1-2, with D maybe TRBD1 (5 bases). Looked up from germline, CDR1 is SNHLY and CDR2 is FYNNEI. CDR3 length: 13 amino acids. The ends were cut back, 8 bases at V and 6 bases at J, with 16 bases in the middle. The CDR3 spells CASQVTVVNGYTF. In DNA form, the CDR3 reads TGTGCCAGCCAAGTGACAGTGGTAAATGGCTACACCTTC.

This rearrangement joins TRBV19 to TRBJ2-1; 9 nucleotides line up with TRBD1. V gave up 3 bases and J gave up 15 bases; unmatched junction bases: 6. In germline, CDR1 is LNHDA, CDR2 SQIVND (reference sequence). This CDR3 comprises 12 residues. This CDR3 reads CASSMRGTGPFF. CDR3 in DNA: TGTGCCAGTAGTATGAGGGGGACAGGGCCGTTCTTC.

J is TRBJ1-1 and V is TRBV19, with D unresolved. CDR3 length equals 12 residues. CDR1 is LNHDA and CDR2 is SQIVND in the germline V gene (reference sequence). V lost 6 bases, J lost 2 bases, and 7 bases lay in between. The CDR3 region has the DNA TGTGCCAGTAGGCGCCTTAACACTGAAGCTTTCTTT. Translated: CASRRLNTEAFF. Full variable domain (rest looked up from reference TRBV19 and TRBJ1-1): DGGITQSPKYLFRKEGQNVTLSCEQNLNHDAMYWYRQDPGQGLRLIYYSQIVNDFQKGDIAEGYSVSREKKESFPLTVTSAQKNPTAFYLCASRRLNTEAFFGQGTRLTVV.

The chain carries TRBV2 and TRBJ1-6; D is ambiguous. This CDR3 spans 13 amino acids. The V and J ends lost 9 bases and 11 bases respectively, with 17 bases between them. The germline gives CDR1 SNHLY, CDR2 FYNNEI. The CDR3 is CASRSGGTAPLHF. In nucleotides, the CDR3 is TGTGCCAGTAGATCCGGAGGAACGGCACCCCTCCACTTT.

The genes are TRBV6-5 and TRBJ1-2; the D gene is possibly TRBD1 (6 bases). CDR1 MNHEY and CDR2 SVGAGI come from the germline V gene. The length of the CDR3 is 13 residues. The V and J ends lost 4 bases and 2 bases respectively, with 8 bases between them. The CDR3 is CASSLGQNYGYTF. DNA of the CDR3: TGTGCCAGCAGTTTAGGACAGAACTATGGCTACACCTTC.

The rearrangement links TRBV4-2 to TRBJ1-1, with D unresolved. The CDR3 has 14 amino acids. Between the trimmed V and J ends, which lost 2 bases and 1 base, there was a span of 8 bases. Germline V gene data show CDR1 as LGHNA and CDR2 as YNFKEQ. CDR3 nucleotides: TGTGCCAGCAGCCAATTAGGGAGGAACACTGAAGCTTTCTTT. Protein: CASSQLGRNTEAFF.

This clone was counted a few times. Here the CDR3 reads CASSLGGLWLAGGPYEQYF. The CDR3, as DNA: TGCGCCAGCAGCTTGGGCGGCCTTTGGCTAGCGGGAGGGCCGTACGAGCAGTACTTC. The chain has TRBV5-1 and TRBJ2-7; TRBD2 matches 12 bases. CDR3 length equals 19 residues. Germline V gene lookup returns CDR1 SGHRS and CDR2 YFSETQ. J gave up 4 bases and V 0 bases, and 14 bases lay outside the gene matches.

This chain connects TRBV6-5 to TRBJ1-6; 8 bases map to TRBD1. V lost 8 bases and J lost 3; bases outside the gene matches: 6. CDR1 is MNHEY, CDR2 SVGAGI, per germline. The CDR3 sequence is 15 residues long. The CDR3 sequence: CASAVGQVYNSPLHF. CDR3 nucleotide sequence: TGTGCCAGCGCAGTGGGACAGGTCTATAATTCACCCCTCCACTTT.

The V call is TRBV2, the J call TRBJ2-2; D perhaps matches TRBD1 (5 bases). The CDR3 sequence is 13 residues long. Germline CDR1 and CDR2: SNHLY and FYNNEI. V was pared by 8 bases and J by 1 base, with 8 bases between. The CDR3 region has the DNA TGTGCCAGCGGGGCAGGGAACACCGGGGAGCTGTTTTTT. It yields the protein CASGAGNTGELFF.

This clone appeared a single time. The rearrangement links TRBV15 to TRBJ2-1; 10 bases agree with TRBD2. J lost 9 bases, V lost 2 bases, and 4 bases had no gene match. The CDR3 loop spans 14 amino acids. Germline lookup yields CDR1 LNHNV and CDR2 YYDKDF (reference sequence). The CDR3 reads CATSRTVAGGEQFF. CDR3 bases: TGTGCCACCAGCAGAACGGTAGCGGGGGGTGAGCAGTTCTTC.

The rearrangement joins TRBV29-1 to TRBJ2-1; a possible D gene is TRBD2 (7 bases). The CDR3 contains 13 residues. Germline V gene lookup returns CDR1 SQVTM and CDR2 ANQGSEA. The V end lost 7 bases, the J end lost 6 bases, and 16 bases lay between the germline ends. The CDR3 reads CSAGVRGGNEQFF. The CDR3 DNA reads as TGCAGCGCCGGGGTAAGGGGGGGCAATGAGCAGTTCTTC.

V and J are TRBV30 and TRBJ1-5; D is possibly TRBD1 (5 bases). CDR1 and CDR2 from the germline V gene are GTSNPN and SVGIG (reference sequence). The CDR3 contains 12 residues. V was cut by 2 bases and J by 8 bases, with 10 bases left in between. CDR3 sequence: CAWSLQGEPQHF. Written as DNA, the CDR3 is TGTGCCTGGAGTCTGCAGGGTGAGCCCCAGCATTTT.

The genes are TRBV2 and TRBJ2-3, with 8 bases lining up with TRBD2. Germline V gives CDR1 SNHLY, CDR2 FYNNEI. Trimming at V came to 5 bases and at J to 8 bases, leaving 15 bases not matched to a gene. The length of the CDR3 is 16 residues. The CDR3 DNA is TGTGCCAGCAGTACCTCGGACCCTTTCGCGGGGGGTACGCAGTATTTT. It specifies CASSTSDPFAGGTQYF.

The rearrangement uses TRBV18 and TRBJ1-1, with a tentative D call TRBD1 (5 bases). Germline V gives CDR1 KGHSH, CDR2 LQKENI. V was trimmed by 0 bases and J by 9 bases, leaving 17 bases between them. This CDR3 region has 15 residues. The CDR3 loop reads CASSPPGQALLKAFF. The CDR3 DNA reads as TGTGCCAGCTCACCACCGGGGCAGGCTTTGTTGAAAGCTTTCTTT.